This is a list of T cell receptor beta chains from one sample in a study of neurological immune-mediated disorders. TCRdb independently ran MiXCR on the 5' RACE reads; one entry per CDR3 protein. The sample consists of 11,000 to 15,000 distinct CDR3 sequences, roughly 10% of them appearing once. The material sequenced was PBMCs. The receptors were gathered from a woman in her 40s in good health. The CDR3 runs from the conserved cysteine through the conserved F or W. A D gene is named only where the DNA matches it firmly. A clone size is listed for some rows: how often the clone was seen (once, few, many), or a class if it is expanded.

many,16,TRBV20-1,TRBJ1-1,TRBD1,CSARGGTGSWDTEAFF,TGCAGTGCTAGAGGGGGGACAGGTTCATGGGACACTGAAGCTTTCTTT
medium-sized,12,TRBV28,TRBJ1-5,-,CASSPPRGPQHF,TGTGCCAGCAGTCCTCCCCGGGGGCCCCAGCATTTT
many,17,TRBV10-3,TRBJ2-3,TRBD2,CAITSEASGRGTDTQYF,TGTGCCATCACCAGCGAGGCTAGCGGGAGAGGCACAGATACGCAGTATTTT
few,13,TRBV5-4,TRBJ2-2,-,CASSFYDTGELFF,TGTGCCAGCAGCTTTTATGATACCGGGGAGCTGTTTTTT
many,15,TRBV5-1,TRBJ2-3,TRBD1,CASSLRGLRADTQYF,TGCGCCAGCAGCTTGAGGGGGCTTCGGGCAGATACGCAGTATTTT
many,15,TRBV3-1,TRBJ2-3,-,CASSQGGSSTDTQYF,TGTGCCAGCAGCCAAGGGGGGTCTAGCACAGATACGCAGTATTTT
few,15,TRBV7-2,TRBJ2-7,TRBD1,CTSSRDRGRIYEQYF,TGTACCAGCAGCCGGGACAGGGGGCGCATCTACGAGCAGTACTTC
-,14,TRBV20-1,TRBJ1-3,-,CSARDKVYGNTIYF,TGCAGTGCTAGAGATAAGGTCTATGGAAACACCATATATTTT
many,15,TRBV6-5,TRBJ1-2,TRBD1,CASSSGHRGQLGYTF,TGTGCCAGCAGCTCTGGCCACAGGGGGCAATTGGGCTACACCTTC
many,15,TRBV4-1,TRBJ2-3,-,CASRPQGGTADTQYF,TGCGCCAGCAGGCCCCAGGGCGGTACCGCAGATACGCAGTATTTT
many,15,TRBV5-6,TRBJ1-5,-,CASSSTAYSNQPQHF,TGTGCCAGCAGCTCGACAGCTTATAGCAATCAGCCCCAGCATTTT
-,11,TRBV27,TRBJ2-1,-,CARTGSHEQFF,TGTGCCAGAACAGGGTCCCATGAGCAGTTCTTC
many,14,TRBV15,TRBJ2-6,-,CATRDISGANVLTF,TGTGCCACCAGGGACATCTCTGGGGCCAACGTCCTGACTTTC
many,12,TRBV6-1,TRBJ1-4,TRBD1,CASMDRVRKLFF,TGTGCCAGCATGGACAGGGTTCGAAAACTGTTTTTT
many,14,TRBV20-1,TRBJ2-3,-,CSARVSSSTDTQYF,TGCAGTGCTAGAGTTTCCAGCAGCACAGATACGCAGTATTTT
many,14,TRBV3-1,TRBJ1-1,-,CASSQAWGSYEAFF,TGTGCCAGCAGCCAAGCCTGGGGATCGTACGAAGCTTTCTTT
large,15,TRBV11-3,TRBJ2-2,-,CASSSYRENTGELFF,TGTGCCAGCAGCTCCTACAGGGAGAACACCGGGGAGCTGTTTTTT
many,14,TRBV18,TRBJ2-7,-,CASSPGTGAYEQYF,TGTGCCAGCTCTCCCGGGACTGGGGCCTACGAGCAGTACTTC
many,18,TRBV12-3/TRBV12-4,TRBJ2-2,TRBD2,CASRRTSGGPANTGELFF,TGTGCCAGCAGACGGACTAGCGGGGGCCCTGCGAACACCGGGGAGCTGTTTTTT
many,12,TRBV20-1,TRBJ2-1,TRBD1,CSAEDREELQFF,TGCAGTGCTGAGGACAGGGAGGAACTACAGTTCTTC